The present T cell receptor (beta chain) was sequenced within a study of control samples from healthy donors and cancer patients. Libraries were prepared by immunoSEQ multiplex PCR; TCRdb keeps only in-frame clonotypes and omits some of them. The data show more than 85,000 clones, around nine tenths seen once. The germline V gene has CDR1 SGHNT and CDR2 YYREEE (reference sequence). J lost 5 bases, V lost 0 bases, and 10 bases had no gene match. The CDR3 runs 16 residues. The chain carries TRBV5-4 and TRBJ1-2, with 7 nucleotides matching TRBD1. This clonotype was obtained from a human donor in good health. The donor label of this sample is uncertain. Sequencing input: blood. CDR3 sequence reads: CASSLGGVQGSYGYTF. CDR3 nucleotide sequence: TGTGCCAGCAGCTTGGGAGGGGTACAGGGGTCGTATGGCTACACCTTC.